The 19 T cell receptor beta chains reported below all come from one sample, sequenced in a study of blood T cell repertoires in COVID-19 (dated by TCRdb to 2019 to 2021). Libraries were built with the immunoSEQ multiplex PCR assay. Held by TCRdb, this immuneACCESS table contains in-frame sequences only and omits some clones. Under half of the omission traces to an unresolved V gene where checked; the cause of the rest is unknown. This sample has fewer than 300,000 clones in its table, and 85% to 90% of those were observed once. The leading ten clones occupy around 0.84% of the sample. The sequencing input was peripheral blood. These receptors came from a man aged 30-40 years with acute or convalescent COVID-19.

This sequence joins TRBV29-1 and TRBJ1-2, with D possibly matching TRBD1 (6 bases). Trimming took off 7 bases at V and 2 bases at J, with 14 bases between the two ends. The CDR3 extends over 13 amino acids. Germline CDR1 is SQVTM and CDR2 is ANQGSEA. CDR3 in amino acids: CSAVPQGNYGYTF. CDR3 DNA sequence: TGCAGCGCCGTTCCCCAGGGGAACTATGGCTACACCTTC.

This clone was seen a single time. The rearrangement links TRBV2 to TRBJ2-7; 8 positions agree with TRBD1. With 4 bases clipped from V and 2 bases from J, the junction kept 4 bases outside the gene matches. The CDR3 extends over 14 amino acids. Per germline, CDR1 SNHLY and CDR2 FYNNEI. CDR3 sequence: CASSVDRGPYEQYF. Written as DNA, the CDR3 is TGTGCCAGCAGTGTAGACAGGGGACCCTACGAGCAGTACTTC. The full variable domain, in which reference TRBV2 and TRBJ2-7 provide the parts outside the CDR3, is EPEVTQTPSHQVTQMGQEVILRCVPISNHLYFYWYRQILGQKVEFLVSFYNNEISEKSEIFDDQFSVERPDGSNFTLKIRSTKLEDSAMYFCASSVDRGPYEQYFGPGTRLTVT.

The chain couples TRBV11-3 to TRBJ2-2, with a weak D call TRBD2 (6 bases). Germline assignment: CDR1 SGHNT and CDR2 YENEEA. Trimming shortened V by 5 bases and J by 0 bases, and 13 bases separated the two germline ends. This CDR3 contains 16 residues. This CDR3 is CASSPVGGANTGELFF. The CDR3 DNA is TGTGCCAGCAGCCCAGTCGGGGGAGCGAACACCGGGGAGCTGTTTTTT.

V is TRBV2 and J is TRBJ2-3; possible D gene TRBD1, 5 bases. This CDR3 spans 15 amino acids. Germline CDR1 reads SNHLY; CDR2 reads FYNNEI. V was cut by 5 bases and J by 1 base, with 13 bases left in between. CDR3 in DNA: TGTGCCAGCAGTTCCCCTGACAGAGGCACAGATACGCAGTATTTT. It is translated as CASSSPDRGTDTQYF.

The genes are TRBV18 and TRBJ2-2; a possible D gene is TRBD2 (5 bases). This CDR3 comprises 15 residues. CDR1 KGHSH and CDR2 LQKENI come from the germline V gene. The ends were cut back, 6 bases at V and 3 bases at J, with 14 bases in the middle. CDR3 region: CASSPRGYYTGELFF. The CDR3 region has the DNA TGTGCCAGCTCGCCTCGGGGATATTACACCGGGGAGCTGTTTTTT.

This CDR3 reads CATRATDGETQYF. In nucleotides, the CDR3 is TGTGCCACCAGGGCGACAGACGGGGAGACCCAGTACTTC. The J gene is TRBJ2-5, the V gene TRBV6-5, with TRBD1 as a possible D gene (5 bases). Germline V CDR1 and CDR2: MNHEY, SVGAGI. The V gene lost 10 bases and the J gene lost 5 bases, with 17 bases spanning the gap. The CDR3 is 13 amino acids.

This clone appeared a single time. The V gene is TRBV7-8, the J gene TRBJ2-5, with 7 nucleotides matching TRBD2. CDR1 and CDR2 (germline): SGHVS, FQNEAQ. The CDR3 is 15 residues long. V was clipped by 6 bases and J by 5 bases; unmatched bases: 12. This chain's CDR3 is CASRASGGPWETQYF. As DNA, the CDR3 is TGTGCCAGCAGGGCGTCGGGGGGACCCTGGGAGACCCAGTACTTC.

V gene TRBV28 combines with J gene TRBJ1-2, with D perhaps matching TRBD1 (5 bases). V was trimmed by 8 bases and J by 5 bases, leaving 12 bases between them. This CDR3 has 12 amino acids. Germline CDR1 reads MDHEN; CDR2 reads SYDVKM. The CDR3 sequence: CASQGNKYGYTF. CDR3 DNA sequence: TGTGCCAGCCAGGGTAATAAGTATGGCTACACCTTC.

The chain has TRBV6-5 and TRBJ2-3, with D possibly being TRBD2 (6 bases). Per germline, CDR1 MNHEY and CDR2 SVGAGI. V lost 1 base and J 0 bases, leaving 8 bases between the germline ends. The CDR3 is 15 residues long. CDR3 DNA: TGTGCCAGCAGTTACTTGGGGGGAAGCACAGATACGCAGTATTTT. Translation: CASSYLGGSTDTQYF.

The rearrangement joins TRBV10-2 to TRBJ2-3, with 12 positions matching TRBD2. The CDR3 runs 15 residues. Losses at the gene ends were 5 bases for V and 6 bases for J; bases not matched to a gene: 6. Germline V gene data show CDR1 as WSHSY and CDR2 as SAAADI. The chain's CDR3 is CASSNPSGGADTQYF. The CDR3 nucleotides read TGCGCCAGCAGTAACCCTAGCGGGGGGGCGGATACGCAGTATTTT.

V is TRBV9 and J is TRBJ1-2; 9 positions match TRBD1. Germline CDR1 reads SGDLS; CDR2 reads YYNGEE. The J segment lost 6 bases and the V segment lost 4 bases, leaving 16 bases of the junction unmatched. There are 17 residues in the CDR3. In DNA, the CDR3 is TGTGCCAGCAGCAACCGGGACAGGGTTTTTATGCCTCATGGCTACACCTTC. Its translation: CASSNRDRVFMPHGYTF.

The rearrangement joins TRBV3-1 (or the pseudogene TRBV3-2) to TRBJ1-1; D is uncertain. The CDR3 sequence is 14 residues long. Per the germline V gene, CDR1 is LGHDT and CDR2 is YNNKEL (reference sequence). Trimming stripped 5 bases from V and 5 bases from J, with 15 bases between. CDR3 coding DNA: TGTGCCAGCAGCGTCGGACTAAAGGGAACTGAAGCTTTCTTT. The encoded protein is CASSVGLKGTEAFF.

The rearrangement uses TRBV10-1 and TRBJ2-2; D is uncertain. Germline lookup yields CDR1 WNHNN and CDR2 SYGVQD (reference sequence). V shed 8 bases and J shed 1 base, with 5 bases lying between them. This CDR3 comprises 12 residues. The CDR3 nucleotides are TGCGCCAGCTCTTTGAACACCGGGGAGCTGTTTTTT. Translated: CASSLNTGELFF.

The count of this clone is one. The chain combines TRBV6-4 with TRBJ2-3; 7 bases match TRBD2. Germline V gene lookup returns CDR1 MRHNA and CDR2 SNTAGT. The CDR3 length is 16 residues. Trimming removed 5 bases from V and 4 bases from J; junction bases left unmatched: 12. As DNA, the CDR3 is TGTGCCAGCAGTTTAGAAGCGGGGAACCCCGCAGATACGCAGTATTTT. Its protein is CASSLEAGNPADTQYF.

This chain links TRBV29-1 with TRBJ1-5, with D maybe TRBD1 (5 bases). Germline CDR1 SQVTM, CDR2 ANQGSEA. The V gene lost 5 bases and the J gene lost 3 bases, with 14 bases spanning the gap. The CDR3 spans 14 residues. CDR3 sequence reads: CSVMIDSYNQPQHF. The CDR3 DNA follows: TGCAGCGTTATGATCGACAGCTACAATCAGCCCCAGCATTTT.

V gene TRBV5-1 combines with J gene TRBJ1-5; D is uncertain. V was cut by 1 base and J by 4 bases, with 6 bases left in between. Germline assignment: CDR1 SGHRS and CDR2 YFSETQ. The CDR3 has 13 amino acids. The CDR3 region is CASSLSQNQPQHF. The DNA for the CDR3 is TGCGCCAGCAGCTTGTCCCAGAATCAGCCCCAGCATTTT. The whole variable domain, remainder taken from reference TRBV5-1 and TRBJ1-5, is KAGVTQTPRYLIKTRGQQVTLSCSPISGHRSVSWYQQTPGQGLQFLFEYFSETQRNKGNFPGRFSGRQFSNSRSEMNVSTLELGDSALYLCASSLSQNQPQHFGDGTRLSIL.

Ten or more counts support this clone. The V call is TRBV21-1, the J call TRBJ2-1; the D call in the table, TRBD1, was not verified against the DNA. TRBV21-1 is marked as a pseudogene. This CDR3 contains 12 residues. The CDR3, as DNA: TGTGCCAGTCCTCAGCACAGCAATGAGCAGTTCTTC. It encodes CASPQHSNEQFF.

The genes are TRBV6-5 and TRBJ1-1; D uncertain. This CDR3 has 11 residues. V was shortened by 6 bases and J by 2 bases, with 4 bases between the two germline ends. The germline CDR1 and CDR2 sequences are MNHEY and SVGAGI. CDR3: CASRRNTEAFF. The DNA for the CDR3 is TGTGCCAGCAGGCGAAACACTGAAGCTTTCTTT.

As regards this clone: This sample includes further DNA sequences coding for the same CDR3. The chain joins TRBV28 to TRBJ1-1; no definite D call. This CDR3 has 13 amino acids. Trimming took 5 bases from V and 4 from J, leaving 11 bases between them. From germline, CDR1 is MDHEN and CDR2 SYDVKM. CDR3 in amino acids: CASSPTWSTEAFF. The CDR3 nucleotides read TGTGCCAGCAGTCCGACATGGTCCACTGAAGCTTTCTTT.